This T cell receptor beta chain was sequenced in a study of blood T cell repertoires in COVID-19. Study-level background: The samples span acute and convalescent COVID-19 from the United States, Italy and Spain. The cDNA or gDNA used as material had been derived from T cells, B-cell-depleted T cells, or PBMCs.

V dropped 4 bases and J dropped 4 bases, with 15 bases sitting between them. The CDR3 is 15 amino acids. The germline gives CDR1 SGDLS, CDR2 YYNGEE. Per the original data handling: Cell counts per sample came from amplifying reference gene primers. Assay used: immunoSEQ multiplex PCR; TCRdb lists only in-frame clones, some missing. V and J calls and clone size are copied from that table; D and trimming were computed from the DNA. The sample shows around 140,000 clones, over 70% of them seen only once. Sequencing input: peripheral blood. V is TRBV9 and J is TRBJ2-1; D possibly corresponds to TRBD2 (5 bases). The sequence came from a woman aged 60-75 years with acute or convalescent COVID-19. In DNA form, the CDR3 reads TGTGCCAGCAGCAGGCTTGGCGGAGGTTACAATGAGCAGTTCTTC. Translation: CASSRLGGGYNEQFF.